This T cell receptor beta chain was observed in a study of metastatic and nonmetastatic thyroid tumors (TCRdb year 2020). Describing the broader study: For patients with malignant and with benign thyroid disease, the researchers compared repertoires between peripheral blood samples and tumor or nodule tissue samples. The study at large found these results: In both blood and tumor samples, TCR beta diversity was reported to be significantly higher in malignant tumors than in benign nodules.

V is shortened by 3 bases, J by 2 bases, and the region joining them spans 13 bases. The CDR3 runs 16 amino acids, cysteine and phenylalanine included. The retained sequence is limited to the CDR3, 48 bases, with the frame set at the first base. Sequences KGHSH (CDR1) and LQKENI (CDR2) are obtained from the germline V gene. At least ten counts were recorded for this clone. The antigen it recognizes is unknown. Base qualities are not at hand, and no much larger clone is one base apart. None of the patients had been given any treatment before thyroid surgery. Using T-cell receptor beta sequencing, the researchers looked back retrospectively at clinical samples from patients, gathered between the early 2010s and the late 2010s. Library method: PCR. TCRdb shows the sequencer as Illumina HiSeq 4000. High-throughput sequencing was used to profile the TCR beta-chain CDR3 region of every patient. The authors' pipeline ran thus. A classifier to discriminate distant-metastatic papillary thyroid cancer patients was built from CDR3 differences across clinicopathological groups. Repertoire diversity was assessed with the Shannon index, and tumor-blood repertoire similarity with the Morisita-Horn index. The public reads were reanalyzed by TCRdb: fastp trimming at Q25, MiXCR alignment, in-frame beta chains only. In this record, the V and J calls reflect TCRdb's handling and not the investigators' own analysis. The sample table lists tens of thousands of clones, roughly 25% of them with a count of one. In total, the top ten clones hold 5% to 6.5% of the sample.

The chain is assembled from TRBV18 and TRBJ1-4; TRBD1 is a weak D gene call, 5 bases matching. The TCR originated in a female donor with papillary thyroid cancer or a benign thyroid nodule (not recorded which). Some clones in this sample may be carry-over from other donors' samples. The specimen sequenced was blood. The DNA sequence is as follows: TGTGCCAGCTCACCCATGACCCGGGACACTAATGAAAAACTGTTTTTT. Translated, this is CASSPMTRDTNEKLFF.